This is a list of T cell receptor beta chains from one sample in a study of blood T cell repertoires in COVID-19. Only in-frame clones appear in the TCRdb table, and some are missing; sequencing was by immunoSEQ multiplex PCR. The table has some 83,000 clones, 87% seen once. Source material: peripheral blood. The receptors originated from a woman of 80 years or more with active or convalescent COVID-19. The CDR3 runs from the conserved cysteine through the conserved F or W. D genes are given only for firm matches. Expanded clones are given a class, and other clones once, few, many or no size at all.

J: TRBJ1-2; size: NA; D: NA; V: TRBV2; CDR3: CASSGLGRTTF; DNA: TGTGCCAGCAGTGGCCTCGGTCGAACCACCTTC
J: TRBJ1-1; size: once; D: NA; V: TRBV30; CDR3: CAWSTGMNTEAFF; DNA: TGTGCCTGGAGTACAGGCATGAACACTGAAGCTTTCTTT
J: TRBJ1-5; size: few; D: NA; V: TRBV12-2; CDR3: CASRLWDSSYSNQPQHF; DNA: TGTGCAAGTCGCTTGTGGGACAGCAGTTATAGCAATCAGCCCCAGCATTTT
J: TRBJ2-1; size: NA; D: TRBD2; V: TRBV5-1; CDR3: CASSLTSGALHEQFF; DNA: TGCGCCAGCAGCTTGACTAGCGGGGCTCTGCATGAGCAGTTCTTC
J: TRBJ1-5; size: NA; D: NA; V: TRBV28; CDR3: CASRGGTHNQPQHF; DNA: TGTGCCAGCAGGGGGGGGACTCACAATCAGCCCCAGCATTTT
J: TRBJ2-1; size: NA; D: TRBD1; V: TRBV19; CDR3: CACCTGAGRTGWGEQFF; DNA: TGTGCCTGTTGTACCGGGGCGGGGAGGACAGGGTGGGGTGAGCAGTTCTTC
J: TRBJ2-3; size: NA; D: TRBD2; V: TRBV19; CDR3: CASSMRFGRRIGTREDTQYF; DNA: TGTGCCAGTAGTATGCGTTTCGGGCGCCGAATCGGGACTAGAGAAGATACGCAGTATTTT
J: TRBJ2-7; size: NA; D: TRBD1; V: TRBV29-1; CDR3: CSVEEASRDRPYEQYF; DNA: TGCAGCGTCGAAGAGGCTTCCCGGGACAGACCCTACGAGCAGTACTTC
J: TRBJ2-3; size: NA; D: NA; V: TRBV7-2; CDR3: CASRTTGTDTQYF; DNA: TGTGCCAGCAGAACCACAGGCACAGATACGCAGTATTTT
J: TRBJ2-5; size: once; D: NA; V: TRBV5-8; CDR3: CASSLSEVETQYF; DNA: TGTGCCAGCAGCTTGTCTGAGGTAGAGACCCAGTACTTC
J: TRBJ2-3; size: NA; D: TRBD1; V: TRBV7-2; CDR3: CASSSTDRGGWDTQYF; DNA: TGTGCCAGCAGCTCGACAGACAGGGGGGGGTGGGATACGCAGTATTTT
J: TRBJ2-6; size: NA; D: NA; V: TRBV29-1; CDR3: CSVGLLGGANVLTF; DNA: TGCAGCGTCGGACTCCTCGGCGGGGCCAACGTCCTGACTTTC
J: TRBJ1-3; size: NA; D: TRBD1; V: TRBV19; CDR3: CASRDREGSGNTIYF; DNA: TGTGCCAGCCGGGACAGGGAGGGCTCTGGAAACACCATATATTTT
J: TRBJ2-5; size: NA; D: NA; V: TRBV18; CDR3: CASSPGNEETQYF; DNA: TGTGCCAGCTCCCCCGGGAATGAGGAGACCCAGTACTTC
J: TRBJ2-7; size: few; D: TRBD1; V: TRBV11-3; CDR3: CASSLGPTGNSYEQYF; DNA: TGTGCCAGCAGCTTAGGCCCGACAGGGAACTCCTACGAGCAGTACTTC
J: TRBJ2-7; size: NA; D: NA; V: TRBV5-1; CDR3: CASSLDTGFDEQYF; DNA: TGCGCCAGCAGCTTGGATACAGGGTTTGACGAGCAGTACTTC
J: TRBJ2-7; size: NA; D: NA; V: TRBV7-8; CDR3: CASSLGLGPYEQYF; DNA: TGTGCCAGCAGCTTAGGGCTTGGCCCCTACGAGCAGTACTTC
J: TRBJ2-3; size: NA; D: NA; V: TRBV25-1; CDR3: CASSEWGEDTQYF; DNA: TGTGCCAGCAGTGAGTGGGGGGAGGATACGCAGTATTTT
J: TRBJ2-1; size: NA; D: NA; V: TRBV4-3; CDR3: CASSQGGAGFYNEQFF; DNA: TGCGCCAGCAGCCAAGGCGGAGCTGGGTTCTACAATGAGCAGTTCTTC
J: TRBJ1-2; size: NA; D: NA; V: TRBV28; CDR3: CASKDFNYGYTF; DNA: TGTGCCAGCAAGGACTTTAACTATGGCTACACCTTC
J: TRBJ2-5; size: NA; D: NA; V: TRBV6-5; CDR3: CRFREETQYF; DNA: TGTCGATTCCGGGAAGAGACCCAGTACTTC
J: TRBJ1-1; size: NA; D: NA; V: TRBV19; CDR3: CASSMGQGRGGTEAFF; DNA: TGTGCCAGTAGTATGGGGCAGGGGAGGGGAGGGACTGAAGCTTTCTTT
J: TRBJ2-6; size: NA; D: TRBD2; V: TRBV19; CDR3: CASTPTGLAGAGANVLTF; DNA: TGTGCCAGTACCCCGACCGGATTAGCGGGAGCTGGGGCCAACGTCCTGACTTTC
J: TRBJ1-5; size: NA; D: NA; V: TRBV12-3/TRBV12-4; CDR3: CASSRQSNQPQHF; DNA: TGTGCCAGCAGCCGTCAGAGCAATCAGCCCCAGCATTTT
J: TRBJ2-7; size: NA; D: TRBD2; V: TRBV6-6; CDR3: CASIRTSGDHEQYF; DNA: TGTGCCAGCATTAGGACTAGCGGGGACCACGAGCAGTACTTC
J: TRBJ2-1; size: NA; D: NA; V: TRBV13; CDR3: CASSPRANSYNEQFF; DNA: TGTGCCAGCAGCCCGCGGGCTAACTCCTACAATGAGCAGTTCTTC